This T cell receptor (beta chain) was sequenced in a study of T cell responses to AZD1222 COVID-19 vaccine. Assay used: immunoSEQ multiplex PCR; TCRdb lists only in-frame clones, some missing. The sample records more than 70,000 clones, more than 75% being singletons. The sequences come from peripheral blood, collected on day 0 of AZD1222 vaccination. The clonotype originates from an adult in good health.

DNA for the CDR3: TGTGCCTGGAGTCACGATCTAGGGGGTGCAGCTTTCTTT. This translates into CAWSHDLGGAAFF. The chain joins TRBV30 to TRBJ1-1, with a possible D match to TRBD1 (6 bases). The length of the CDR3 is 13 residues. CDR1 and CDR2 (germline): GTSNPN, SVGIG (reference sequence). Trimming removed 2 bases from V and 10 bases from J, with 17 bases in between.